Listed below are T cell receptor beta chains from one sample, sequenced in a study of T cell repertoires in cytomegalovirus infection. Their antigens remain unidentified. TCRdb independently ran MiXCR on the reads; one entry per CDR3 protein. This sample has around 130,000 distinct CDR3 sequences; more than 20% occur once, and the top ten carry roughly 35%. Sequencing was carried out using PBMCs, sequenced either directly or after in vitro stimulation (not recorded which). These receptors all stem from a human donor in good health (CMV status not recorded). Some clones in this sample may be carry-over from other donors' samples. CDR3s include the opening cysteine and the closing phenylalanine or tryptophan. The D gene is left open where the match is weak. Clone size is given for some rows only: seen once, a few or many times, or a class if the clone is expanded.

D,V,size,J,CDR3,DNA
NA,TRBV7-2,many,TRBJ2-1,CASRLGWSNNEQFF,TGTGCCAGCAGGCTGGGTTGGTCAAACAATGAGCAGTTCTTC
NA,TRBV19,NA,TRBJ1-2,CASSLRTDYGYTF,TGTGCCAGTAGCCTCCGGACAGACTACGGCTACACCTTC
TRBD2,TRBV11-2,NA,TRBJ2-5,CASSLDLVETSGMVQETQYF,TGTGCCAGCAGCTTAGATCTCGTAGAGACTAGCGGGATGGTCCAAGAGACCCAGTACTTC
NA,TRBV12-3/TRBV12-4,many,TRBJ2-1,CASSPQSGYNEQFF,TGTGCCAGCAGCCCGCAGAGCGGATACAATGAGCAGTTCTTC
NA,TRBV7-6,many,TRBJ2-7,CASSYNRASYEQYF,TGTGCCAGCAGCTACAACAGGGCCTCCTACGAGCAGTACTTC
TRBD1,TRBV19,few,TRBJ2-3,CASSPGTDSSTDTQYF,TGTGCCAGTAGTCCTGGGACAGACTCTAGCACAGATACGCAGTATTTT
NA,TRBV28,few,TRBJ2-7,CASSRERGTYEQYF,TGTGCCAGCAGTCGAGAACGGGGAACCTACGAGCAGTACTTC
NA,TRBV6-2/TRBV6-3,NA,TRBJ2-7,CASSPRMGQSEQYF,TGTGCCAGCAGTCCCCGGATGGGGCAGAGCGAGCAGTACTTC
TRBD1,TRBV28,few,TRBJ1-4,CASSLRKTGTNEKLFF,TGTGCCAGCAGTTTACGAAAGACAGGGACTAATGAAAAACTGTTTTTT
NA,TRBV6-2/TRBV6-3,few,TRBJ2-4,CASIGGAAKNIQYF,TGTGCCAGCATTGGGGGAGCGGCCAAAAACATTCAGTACTTC
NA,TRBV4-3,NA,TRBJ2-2,CASSQSLESGELFF,TGCGCCAGCAGCCAGTCGCTCGAGTCCGGGGAGCTGTTTTTT
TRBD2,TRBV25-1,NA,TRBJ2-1,CASSDPADRRLAGAPDEQFF,TGTGCCAGCAGTGATCCCGCCGACCGTCGGCTAGCGGGAGCCCCAGATGAGCAGTTCTTC
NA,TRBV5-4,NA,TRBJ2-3,CASSLIQSVDTQYF,TGTGCCAGCAGCTTGATACAGAGCGTTGATACGCAGTATTTT
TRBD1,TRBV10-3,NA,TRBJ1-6,CAISDTGDSPLHF,TGTGCCATCAGTGATACAGGGGATTCACCCCTCCACTTT
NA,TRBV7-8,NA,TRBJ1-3,CASSLSGQGNTIYF,TGTGCCAGCAGCTTATCTGGGCAGGGAAACACCATATATTTT
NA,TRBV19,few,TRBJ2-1,CASSIGTGGTEQFF,TGTGCCAGTAGTATAGGGACAGGAGGGACTGAGCAGTTCTTC
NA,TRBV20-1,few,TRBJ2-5,CSATLDSGETQYF,TGCAGTGCTACCCTTGACAGTGGAGAGACCCAGTACTTC
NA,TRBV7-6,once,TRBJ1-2,CASSPYNYGYTF,TGTGCCAGCAGCCCCTATAACTATGGCTACACCTTC
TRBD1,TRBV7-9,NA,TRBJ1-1,CASRLSRVGTGGTEAFF,TGTGCCAGCAGATTGTCACGTGTCGGGACAGGGGGGACTGAAGCTTTCTTT
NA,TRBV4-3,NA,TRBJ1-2,CASSQDPGTYGYTF,TGCGCCAGCAGCCAAGATCCAGGAACCTATGGCTACACCTTC
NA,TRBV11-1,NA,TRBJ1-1,CASTDGPNTEAFF,TGTGCCAGCACAGACGGCCCGAACACTGAAGCTTTCTTT
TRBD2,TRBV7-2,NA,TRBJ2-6,CASSFTGTSNSGANVLTF,TGTGCCAGCAGCTTTACCGGGACTAGCAACTCTGGGGCCAACGTCCTGACTTTC
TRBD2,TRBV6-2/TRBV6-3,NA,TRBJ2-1,CASGLGRDNEQFF,TGTGCCAGCGGACTAGGAAGAGACAATGAGCAGTTCTTC
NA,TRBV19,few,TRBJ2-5,CASSVQGSPETQYF,TGTGCCAGTAGTGTACAGGGATCCCCAGAGACCCAGTACTTC
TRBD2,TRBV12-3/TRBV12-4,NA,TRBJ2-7,CASSGLAGGPNEQYF,TGTGCCAGCAGCGGACTAGCGGGAGGTCCCAACGAGCAGTACTTC
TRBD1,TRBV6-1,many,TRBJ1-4,CASSSRTGVNEKLFF,TGTGCCAGCAGTTCAAGGACAGGCGTTAATGAAAAACTGTTTTTT
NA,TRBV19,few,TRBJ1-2,CASSIEPQHFTF,TGTGCCAGTAGTATAGAGCCTCAGCATTTCACCTTC
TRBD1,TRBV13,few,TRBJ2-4,CASSLRRLGTGTKRIAKNIQYF,TGTGCCAGCAGCTTACGGAGACTCGGGACAGGAACTAAGAGGATAGCCAAAAACATTCAGTACTTC
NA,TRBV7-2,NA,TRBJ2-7,CASSFVNQYEQYF,TGTGCCAGCAGCTTTGTCAACCAGTACGAGCAGTACTTC
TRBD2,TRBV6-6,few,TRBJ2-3,CASSRGTSGRATSTDTQYF,TGTGCCAGCAGTCGAGGGACTAGCGGGAGGGCCACTAGCACAGATACGCAGTATTTT
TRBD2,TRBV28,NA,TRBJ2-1,CASSFPASGSTGSYNEQFF,TGTGCCAGCAGTTTCCCCGCTAGCGGGAGCACGGGCTCCTACAATGAGCAGTTCTTC
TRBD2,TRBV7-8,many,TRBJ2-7,CASSRPGTSGSEQYF,TGTGCCAGCAGCCGCCCCGGGACTAGCGGGAGCGAGCAGTACTTC
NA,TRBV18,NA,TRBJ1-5,CASSFYGGNQPQHF,TGTGCCAGCTCATTCTATGGGGGTAATCAGCCCCAGCATTTT
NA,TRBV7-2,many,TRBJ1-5,CASSPPLQPQHF,TGTGCCAGCAGTCCTCCGCTGCAGCCCCAGCATTTT
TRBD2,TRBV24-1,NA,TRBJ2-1,CATSDLGTSGYNEQFF,TGTGCCACCAGTGATTTAGGGACTAGCGGGTACAATGAGCAGTTCTTC
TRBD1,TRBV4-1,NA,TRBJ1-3,CASSHSQGVSGNTIYF,TGCGCCAGCAGCCATTCGCAGGGGGTTTCTGGAAACACCATATATTTT
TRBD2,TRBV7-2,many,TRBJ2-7,CASSSAGLAGAEGQYF,TGTGCCAGCAGCTCGGCGGGACTAGCGGGAGCCGAAGGGCAGTACTTC
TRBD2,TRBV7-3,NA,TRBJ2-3,CASSPLAGLTDTQYF,TGTGCCAGCAGCCCACTAGCGGGACTCACAGATACGCAGTATTTT
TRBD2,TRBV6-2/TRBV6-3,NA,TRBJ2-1,CASSYARLANNEQFF,TGTGCCAGCAGTTACGCGAGACTAGCTAACAATGAGCAGTTCTTC
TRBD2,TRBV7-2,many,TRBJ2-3,CASSPHSGRAHDTQYF,TGTGCCAGCAGCCCCCATAGCGGGAGGGCGCACGATACGCAGTATTTT
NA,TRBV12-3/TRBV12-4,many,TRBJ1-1,CASSEGVTEAFF,TGTGCCAGCAGTGAGGGGGTCACTGAAGCTTTCTTT
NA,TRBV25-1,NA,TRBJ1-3,CASSHRSGNTIYF,TGTGCCAGCAGTCATCGGTCTGGAAACACCATATATTTT
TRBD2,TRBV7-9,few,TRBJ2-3,CASSTRSGLAGDTQYF,TGTGCCAGCAGCACTCGCTCGGGACTAGCGGGAGATACGCAGTATTTT
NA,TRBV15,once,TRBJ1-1,CATSSEAGFGTEAFF,TGTGCCACCAGCAGTGAGGCAGGGTTTGGCACTGAAGCTTTCTTT
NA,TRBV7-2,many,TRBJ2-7,CASRFEGWGGYEQYF,TGTGCCAGCAGGTTCGAGGGTTGGGGCGGATACGAGCAGTACTTC
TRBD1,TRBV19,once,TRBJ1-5,CASSGTFAGTDPSRGPQHF,TGTGCCAGTAGTGGGACCTTCGCGGGGACAGACCCCTCGAGGGGGCCCCAGCATTTT
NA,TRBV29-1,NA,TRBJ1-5,CSAGQHNQPQHF,TGCAGCGCTGGACAGCACAATCAGCCCCAGCATTTT
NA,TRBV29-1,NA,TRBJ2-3,CSVENSGLTDTQYF,TGCAGCGTTGAAAATTCAGGCTTAACAGATACGCAGTATTTT